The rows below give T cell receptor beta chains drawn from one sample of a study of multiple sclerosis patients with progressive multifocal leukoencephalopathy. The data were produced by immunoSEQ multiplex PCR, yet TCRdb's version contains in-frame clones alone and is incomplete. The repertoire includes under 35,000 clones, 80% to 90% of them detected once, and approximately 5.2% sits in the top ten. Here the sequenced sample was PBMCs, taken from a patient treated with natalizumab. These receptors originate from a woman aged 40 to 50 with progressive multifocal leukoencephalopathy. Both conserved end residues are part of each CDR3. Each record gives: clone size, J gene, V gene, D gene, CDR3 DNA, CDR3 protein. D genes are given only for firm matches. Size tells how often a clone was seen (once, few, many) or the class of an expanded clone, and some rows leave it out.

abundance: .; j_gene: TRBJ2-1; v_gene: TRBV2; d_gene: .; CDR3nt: TGTGCCAGCAGTCTGGACGGGAGCTCCTACAATGAGCAGTTCTTC; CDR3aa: CASSLDGSSYNEQFF
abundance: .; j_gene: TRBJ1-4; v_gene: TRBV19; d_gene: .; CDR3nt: TGTGCCAGTAGTATAAATCAACGGGCCTCTACTAATGAAAAACTGTTTTTT; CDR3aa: CASSINQRASTNEKLFF
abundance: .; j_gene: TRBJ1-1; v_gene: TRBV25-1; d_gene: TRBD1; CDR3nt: TGTGCCAGCAGCAGGGACAGGGGATGGTCTGAAGCTTTCTTT; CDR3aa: CASSRDRGWSEAFF
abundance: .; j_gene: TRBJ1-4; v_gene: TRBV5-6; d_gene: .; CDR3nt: TGTGCCAGCAGCTCCAGTGACCTTGCAACTAATGAAAAACTGTTTTTT; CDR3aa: CASSSSDLATNEKLFF
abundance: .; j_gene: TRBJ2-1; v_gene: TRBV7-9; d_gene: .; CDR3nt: TGTGCCAGCAGCTTAGTAACCATTCTGGACAATGAGCAGTTCTTC; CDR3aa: CASSLVTILDNEQFF
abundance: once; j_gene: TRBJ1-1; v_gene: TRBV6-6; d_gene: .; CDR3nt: TGTGCCAGCGCTAAGAATGGACGGATGAACACTGAAGCTTTCTTT; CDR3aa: CASAKNGRMNTEAFF
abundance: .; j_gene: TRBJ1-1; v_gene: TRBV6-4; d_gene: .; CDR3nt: TGTGCCAGCAGTGACCCTGGCAGAACGAACACTGAAGCTTTCTTT; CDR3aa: CASSDPGRTNTEAFF
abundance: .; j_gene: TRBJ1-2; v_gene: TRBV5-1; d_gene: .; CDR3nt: TGCGCCAGCAGCGCCGACTATGGCTACACCTTC; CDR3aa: CASSADYGYTF
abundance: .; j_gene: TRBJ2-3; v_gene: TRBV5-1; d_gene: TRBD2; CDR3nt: TGCGCCAGCAGCCCGCCTGGGGTAGCGGGAGGTAGCACAGATACGCAGTATTTT; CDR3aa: CASSPPGVAGGSTDTQYF
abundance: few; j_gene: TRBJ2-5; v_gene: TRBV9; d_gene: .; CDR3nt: TGTGCCAGCAGCTCTGGGGGAGGACGTCAAGAGACCCAGTACTTC; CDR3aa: CASSSGGGRQETQYF
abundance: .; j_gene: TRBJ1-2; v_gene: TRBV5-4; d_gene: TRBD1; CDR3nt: TGTGCCAGCAGCGGCGGGACAGAGTACACCTTC; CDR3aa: CASSGGTEYTF
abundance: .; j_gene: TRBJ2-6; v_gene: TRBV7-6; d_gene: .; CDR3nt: TGTGCCAGCAGCTCAACGGCGCGGCTGAGCTCTGGGGCCAACGTCCTGACTTTC; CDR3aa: CASSSTARLSSGANVLTF
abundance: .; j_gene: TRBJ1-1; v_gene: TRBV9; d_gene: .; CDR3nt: TGTGCCAGCAGCGTAGACGGGGGCCCAATGAACACTGAAGCTTTCTTT; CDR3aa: CASSVDGGPMNTEAFF
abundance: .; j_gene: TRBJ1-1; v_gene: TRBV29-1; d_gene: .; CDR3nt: TGCAGCGTTGAAGTCCTCGGGACACGGACTGAAGCTTTCTTT; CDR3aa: CSVEVLGTRTEAFF
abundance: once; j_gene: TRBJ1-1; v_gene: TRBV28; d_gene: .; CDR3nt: TGTGCCAGCAGTTTACGTCTATCCCCTGAAGCTTTCTTT; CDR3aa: CASSLRLSPEAFF
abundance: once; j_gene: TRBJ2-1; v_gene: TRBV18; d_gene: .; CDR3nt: TGTGCCAGCTCACCAGAGAGACAGCCTTACAATGAGCAGTTCTTC; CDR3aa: CASSPERQPYNEQFF
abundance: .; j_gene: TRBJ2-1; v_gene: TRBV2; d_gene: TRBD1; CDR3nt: TGTGCCAGCAGTGAGGACAGGGGCTCCTACAATGAGCAGTTCTTC; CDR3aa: CASSEDRGSYNEQFF
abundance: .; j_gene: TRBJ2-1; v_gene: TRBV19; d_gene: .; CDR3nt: TGTGCCAGTAGTATTTTGTCTGCTAATGAGCAGTTCTTC; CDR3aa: CASSILSANEQFF
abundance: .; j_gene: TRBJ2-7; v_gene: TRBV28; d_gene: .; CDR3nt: TGCGCCAGCAGTTCCCCCCCGCCATACGAGCAGTACTTC; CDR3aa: CASSSPPPYEQYF
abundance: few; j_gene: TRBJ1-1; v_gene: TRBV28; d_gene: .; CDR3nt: TGTGCCAGCAGTCTAACCTCCGCCGAAGCTTTCTTT; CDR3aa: CASSLTSAEAFF
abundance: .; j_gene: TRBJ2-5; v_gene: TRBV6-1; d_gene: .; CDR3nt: TGTGCCAGCTTTTATCAGGAGGGGGGGGAGACCCAGTACTTC; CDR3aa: CASFYQEGGETQYF
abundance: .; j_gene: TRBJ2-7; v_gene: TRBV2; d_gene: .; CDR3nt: TGTGCCAGCTCCTTGTTAGGGGAGTCCTACGAGCAGTACTTC; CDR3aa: CASSLLGESYEQYF
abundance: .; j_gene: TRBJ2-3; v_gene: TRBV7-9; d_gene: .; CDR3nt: TGTGCCAGCAGCTTTATAGTGAAGGGTACAGATACGCAGTATTTT; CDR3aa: CASSFIVKGTDTQYF
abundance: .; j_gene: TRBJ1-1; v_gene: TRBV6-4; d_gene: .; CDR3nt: TGTGCCAGCAGTGGCCAAGGGGGTCTCACTGAAGCTTTCTTT; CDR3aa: CASSGQGGLTEAFF
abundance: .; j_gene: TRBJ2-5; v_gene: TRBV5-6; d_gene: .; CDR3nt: TGTGCCAGCAAGGTCCAGGGTGTCCAAGAGACCCAGTACTTC; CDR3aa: CASKVQGVQETQYF
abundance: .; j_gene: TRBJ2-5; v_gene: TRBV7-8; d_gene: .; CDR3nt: TGTGCCAGCAGCTTAGAGTCGGGATACCAAGAGACCCAGTACTTC; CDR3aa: CASSLESGYQETQYF
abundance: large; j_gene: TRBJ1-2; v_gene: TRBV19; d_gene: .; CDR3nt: TGTGCCAGTATCAACCCGGGGGGATCCTATGGCTACACCTTC; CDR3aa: CASINPGGSYGYTF
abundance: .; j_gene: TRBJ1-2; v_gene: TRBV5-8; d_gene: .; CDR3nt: TGTGCCAGCAGCTTGGATCTGCTTAGTTATGGCTACACCTTC; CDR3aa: CASSLDLLSYGYTF
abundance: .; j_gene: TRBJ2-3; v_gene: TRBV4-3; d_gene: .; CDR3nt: TGCGCCAGCAGCCAGCGTTGGGGGGAGGATACGCAGTATTTT; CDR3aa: CASSQRWGEDTQYF
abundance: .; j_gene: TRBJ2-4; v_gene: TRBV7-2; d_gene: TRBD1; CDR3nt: TGTGCCAGCAGCTTTTTACAGGGGGCAGCCAAAAACATTCAGTACTTC; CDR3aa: CASSFLQGAAKNIQYF
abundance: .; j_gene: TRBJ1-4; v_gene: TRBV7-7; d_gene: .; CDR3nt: TGTGCCAGCAGCCTCAGAACGCGAGCAACTAATGAAAAACTGTTTTTT; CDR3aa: CASSLRTRATNEKLFF
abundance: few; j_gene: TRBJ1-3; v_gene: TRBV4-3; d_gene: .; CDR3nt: TGCGCCAGCAGCCGGATCGCAGCAAACTCTGGAAACACCATATATTTT; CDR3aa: CASSRIAANSGNTIYF
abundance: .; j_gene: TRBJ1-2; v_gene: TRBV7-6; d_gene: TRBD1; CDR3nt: TGTGCCAGCAGCAAAGAACAGGGGGGCTTTGAGGGCTACACCTTC; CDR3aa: CASSKEQGGFEGYTF
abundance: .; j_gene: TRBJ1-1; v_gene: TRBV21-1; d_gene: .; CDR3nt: TGTGCCAGCAGCAAACCTCCGCGTCGGACTGAAGCTTTCTTT; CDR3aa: CASSKPPRRTEAFF
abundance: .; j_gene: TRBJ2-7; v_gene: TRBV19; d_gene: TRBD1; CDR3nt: TGTGCCAGTGCCGACAGGGGAGGAACCTACGAGCAGTACTTC; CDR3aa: CASADRGGTYEQYF
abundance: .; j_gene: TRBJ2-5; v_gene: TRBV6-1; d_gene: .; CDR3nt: TGTGCCAGCAGTTACGGGGAGACCCAGTACTTC; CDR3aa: CASSYGETQYF
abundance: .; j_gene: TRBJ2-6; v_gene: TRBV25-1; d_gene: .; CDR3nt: TGTGCCAGCAGTGATCCGGTCACTCTTGGGGCCAACGTCCTGACTTTC; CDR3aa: CASSDPVTLGANVLTF
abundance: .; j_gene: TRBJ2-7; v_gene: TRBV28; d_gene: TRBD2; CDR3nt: TGTGCCAGCAGTTCTCCTAGCGGGAGAGCTTCCGAGCAGTACTTC; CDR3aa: CASSSPSGRASEQYF
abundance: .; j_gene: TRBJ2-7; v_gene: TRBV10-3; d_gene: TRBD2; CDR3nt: TGTGCCATCAGTGAGTCGACTAGCGCCAACTCCTACGAGCAGTACTTC; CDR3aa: CAISESTSANSYEQYF
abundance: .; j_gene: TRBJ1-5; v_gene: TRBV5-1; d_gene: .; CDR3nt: TGCGCCAGCAGCCCGATGGGCAGTGACAATCAGCCCCAGCATTTT; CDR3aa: CASSPMGSDNQPQHF
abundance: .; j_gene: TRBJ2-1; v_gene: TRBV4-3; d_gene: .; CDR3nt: TGCGCCAGCAGCCAAGATCGGGACTACAATGAGCAGTTCTTC; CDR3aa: CASSQDRDYNEQFF
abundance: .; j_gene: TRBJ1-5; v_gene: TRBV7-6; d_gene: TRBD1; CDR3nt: TGTGCCAGCAGCTCGGGACAGGGTGGCGGCAATCAGCCCCAGCATTTT; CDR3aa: CASSSGQGGGNQPQHF
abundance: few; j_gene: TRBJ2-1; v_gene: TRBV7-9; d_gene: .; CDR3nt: TGTGCCAGCAGCTTAGATCTAATCTACAATGAGCAGTTCTTC; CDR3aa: CASSLDLIYNEQFF
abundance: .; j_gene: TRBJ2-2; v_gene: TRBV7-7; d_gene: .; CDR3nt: TGTGCTAGCAGTGTTGGGGCCGCGAACACCGGGGAGCTGTTTTTT; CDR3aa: CASSVGAANTGELFF
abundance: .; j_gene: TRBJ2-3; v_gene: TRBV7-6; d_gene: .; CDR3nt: TGTGCCAGCAGCTTAGTGCTAGGAGGCACAGATACGCAGTATTTT; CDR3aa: CASSLVLGGTDTQYF
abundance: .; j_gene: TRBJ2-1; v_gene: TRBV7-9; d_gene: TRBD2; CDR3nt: TGTGCCAGCAGCTCCGGGACTAGCGGGCCCAGCTCCTACAATGAGCAGTTCTTC; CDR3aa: CASSSGTSGPSSYNEQFF
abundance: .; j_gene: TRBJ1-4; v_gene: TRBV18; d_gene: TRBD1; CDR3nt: TGTGCCAGCTCACCACAGGGACAGGGGGCCCTCGGTGAAAAACTGTTTTTT; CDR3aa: CASSPQGQGALGEKLFF
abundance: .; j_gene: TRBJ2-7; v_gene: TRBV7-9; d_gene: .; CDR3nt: TGTGCCAGCAGCTTAGGACAGGCGGAACAAGAGCAGTACTTC; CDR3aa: CASSLGQAEQEQYF
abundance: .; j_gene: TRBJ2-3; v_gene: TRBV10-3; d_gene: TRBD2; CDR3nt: TGTGCCATCAGTAAGACTAGCGGGGTCACAGATACGCAGTATTTT; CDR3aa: CAISKTSGVTDTQYF
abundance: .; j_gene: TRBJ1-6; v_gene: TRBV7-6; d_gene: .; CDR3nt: TGTGCCAGCAGCGCCCGTGGGGGGGGCGATAATTCACCCCTCCACTTT; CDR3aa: CASSARGGGDNSPLHF
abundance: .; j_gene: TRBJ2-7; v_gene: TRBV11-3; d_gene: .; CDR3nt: TGTGCCAGCAGCTCTCCGGGACGGTCCCTGTACGAGCAGTACTTC; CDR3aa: CASSSPGRSLYEQYF
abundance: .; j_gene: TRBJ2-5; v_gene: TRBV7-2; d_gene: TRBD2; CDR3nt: TGTGCCAGCAGCTCTAGCGGATCATTGCAAGAGACCCAGTACTTC; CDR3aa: CASSSSGSLQETQYF